Detailed here is one T cell receptor (beta chain). The antigen remains undetermined. The sample comes from a study of cytomegalovirus exposure and HLA in healthy donors. Notes on the study in general: Later analysis suggested most CMV-associated TCR beta chains were HLA-restricted.

CDR3 size: 14 residues. The trim removed 4 bases at V and 15 bases at J, leaving 14 bases unmatched. Germline CDR1 SGHTA, CDR2 FQGTGA. 60 Vbeta and 13 Jbeta primers were used in PCR. TCRdb's copy holds only in-frame clones and misses some; the assay was immunoSEQ multiplex PCR. The data show 150,000 to 200,000 clones, 75% seen once. The sample taken for sequencing was PBMCs. The sequence was collected from a woman between 40 and 50 years old in good health and CMV-seropositive. J is TRBJ2-1 and V is TRBV7-3; 8 nucleotides line up with TRBD2. For the CDR3, the DNA is TGTGCCAGCAGCTCCGAGGGTGTAGCGGGGCGCCGGTTCTTC. Translation gives CASSSEGVAGRRFF.